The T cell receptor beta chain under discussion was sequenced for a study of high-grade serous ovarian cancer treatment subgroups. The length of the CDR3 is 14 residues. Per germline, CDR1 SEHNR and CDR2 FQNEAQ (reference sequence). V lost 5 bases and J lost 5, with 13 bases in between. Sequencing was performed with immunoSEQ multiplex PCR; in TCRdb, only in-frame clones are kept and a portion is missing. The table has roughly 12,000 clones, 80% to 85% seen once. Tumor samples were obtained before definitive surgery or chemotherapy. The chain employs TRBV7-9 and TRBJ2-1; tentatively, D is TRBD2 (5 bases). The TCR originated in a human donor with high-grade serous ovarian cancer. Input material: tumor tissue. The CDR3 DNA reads TGTGCCAGCAGCCCTAGCCTGGGCCACAATGAGCAGTTCTTC. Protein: CASSPSLGHNEQFF.